Below are 11 T cell receptor beta chains sequenced from a single sample in a study of human T cells and chemical hapten exposure. Specified time point: patch test 2, 6 weeks after DPC sensitization. Regarding treatment: therapeutic diphenylcyclopropenone sensitization with weekly scalp DPC. TCRdb itself ran the RACE reads through MiXCR, one entry per CDR3 protein. The sample records 85,000 or so distinct CDR3 sequences, around 10% being singletons. Sequencing was performed on whole blood, taken in connection with sensitization to the hapten diphenylcyclopropenone (DPC). These receptor sequences come from a man between 18 and 29 years old with alopecia areata. Some clones in this sample may be carry-over from other donors' samples.

This clonotype was observed a handful of times. The chain couples TRBV5-1 to TRBJ1-1; D gene uncertain. Between the trimmed V and J ends, which lost 0 bases and 4 bases, there was a span of 13 bases. Germline V gene sequence: CDR1 SGHRS, CDR2 YFSETQ. CDR3 length: 15 amino acids. The DNA for the CDR3 is TGCGCCAGCAGCTTGGCCAACGGGGTTTTCACTGAAGCTTTCTTT. Amino acids: CASSLANGVFTEAFF.

This clonotype was counted between two and nine times. This rearrangement joins TRBV19 to TRBJ1-1; no clear D. CDR1 and CDR2 (germline): LNHDA, SQIVND (reference sequence). The CDR3 runs 15 residues. V lost 5 bases to trimming and J lost 3 bases, with 16 bases between them. DNA of the CDR3: TGTGCCAGTAGTCTAGGACGGAGACGGGACACTGAAGCTTTCTTT. It specifies CASSLGRRRDTEAFF.

The chain links TRBV6-5 to TRBJ2-7; D gene uncertain. This CDR3 comprises 14 residues. Trimming removed 0 bases from V and 3 bases from J, with 9 bases in between. The germline V gene has CDR1 MNHEY and CDR2 SVGAGI. The CDR3 DNA follows: TGTGCCAGCAGTTACTCAGGAGCAGTCTACGAGCAGTACTTC. Protein: CASSYSGAVYEQYF.

This clonotype came up many times. This chain links TRBV19 with TRBJ2-3; D perhaps matches TRBD1 (6 bases). V lost 5 bases to trimming and J lost 0 bases, with 18 bases between them. The CDR3 runs to 17 residues. CDR1 and CDR2 from the germline V gene are LNHDA and SQIVND (reference sequence). The CDR3 DNA is TGTGCCAGTAGTCCGTTATTACGGGGACAAAGCACAGATACGCAGTATTTT. Translation gives CASSPLLRGQSTDTQYF.

The chain employs TRBV7-2 and TRBJ2-7, with a weak D call TRBD2 (7 bases). With 1 base removed from V and 3 bases from J, the gap between germline ends came to 10 bases. The V gene's germline CDR1 is SGHTA and CDR2 FQGNSA. The CDR3 covers 14 residues. The CDR3 bases are TGTGCCAGCAGCTTAGGAGGGGGGGTCTACGAGCAGTACTTC. Amino acid sequence: CASSLGGGVYEQYF.

This clonotype was seen at least ten times. The chain joins TRBV18 to TRBJ1-1; 8 bases are shared with TRBD1. V shed 3 bases and J 4 bases; nucleotides not matched to a gene: 7. This CDR3 contains 15 residues. Germline CDR1 and CDR2: KGHSH and LQKENI. For the CDR3, the DNA is TGTGCCAGCTCACCCCCAGGGACAGGCCTCACTGAAGCTTTCTTT. Translation gives CASSPPGTGLTEAFF.

The V call is TRBV5-1, the J call TRBJ1-4, with 11 positions matching TRBD1. The CDR3 has 15 amino acids. CDR1 is SGHRS, CDR2 YFSETQ, per germline. Trimming removed 2 bases from V and 8 bases from J; junction bases left unmatched: 5. The CDR3 region is CASSFGQGAEEKLFF. CDR3 nucleotide sequence: TGCGCCAGCAGCTTTGGACAGGGGGCGGAGGAAAAACTGTTTTTT.

The gene calls are TRBV4-3 and TRBJ2-1; 7 bases align to TRBD1. The CDR3 is 15 amino acids. Germline V CDR1 and CDR2: LGHNA, YSLEER. The ends lost 3 bases at V and 2 bases at J; junction bases unmatched: 4. DNA of the CDR3: TGCGCCAGCAGCCAGGAACAGGGGACCTACAATGAGCAGTTCTTC. Protein product: CASSQEQGTYNEQFF.

The chain links TRBV27 to TRBJ1-1; D not resolved. Trimming removed 3 bases from V and 0 bases from J, with 8 bases in between. Germline V gene sequence: CDR1 MNHEY, CDR2 SMNVEV (reference sequence). This CDR3 has 14 amino acids. The CDR3 coding sequence is TGTGCCAGCAGTTTTTGGGGAATGAACACTGAAGCTTTCTTT. Residues: CASSFWGMNTEAFF.

This clonotype came up a few times. The genes are TRBV21-1 and TRBJ2-5; no check of the table's D call, TRBD1, against the DNA was made. TRBV21-1 is reported as a pseudogene. The CDR3 is 14 residues long. The CDR3 here is CASSKDRGQETQYF. The CDR3 DNA follows: TGTGCCAGCAGCAAAGACCGGGGCCAAGAGACCCAGTACTTC.

This clonotype was detected ten times or more. This rearrangement joins TRBV29-1 to TRBJ2-1; 10 bases match TRBD2. The CDR3 loop spans 13 amino acids. J lost 7 bases, V lost 7 bases, and 7 bases had no gene match. Germline V gene lookup returns CDR1 SQVTM and CDR2 ANQGSEA. CDR3 in amino acids: CSARGLARNEQFF. In nucleotides, the CDR3 is TGCAGCGCCCGGGGACTAGCGAGGAATGAGCAGTTCTTC.